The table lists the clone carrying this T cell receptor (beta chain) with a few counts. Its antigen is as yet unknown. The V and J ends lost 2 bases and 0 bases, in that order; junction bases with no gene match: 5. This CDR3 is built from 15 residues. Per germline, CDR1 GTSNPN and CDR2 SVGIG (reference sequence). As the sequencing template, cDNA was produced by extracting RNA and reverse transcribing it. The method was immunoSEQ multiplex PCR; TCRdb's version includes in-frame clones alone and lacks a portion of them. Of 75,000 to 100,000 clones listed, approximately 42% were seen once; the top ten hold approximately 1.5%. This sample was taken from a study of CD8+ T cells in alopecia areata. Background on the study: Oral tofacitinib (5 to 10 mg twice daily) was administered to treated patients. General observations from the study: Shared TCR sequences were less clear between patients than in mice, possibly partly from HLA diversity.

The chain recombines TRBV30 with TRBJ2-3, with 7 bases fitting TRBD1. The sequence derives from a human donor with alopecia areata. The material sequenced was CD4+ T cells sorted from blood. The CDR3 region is CAWSPTGASTDTQYF. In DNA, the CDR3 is TGTGCCTGGAGTCCAACAGGGGCTAGCACAGATACGCAGTATTTT.